The 21 T cell receptor beta chains below all came from one sample that was sequenced in a study of T cells in narcolepsy. The method was immunoSEQ multiplex PCR; TCRdb's version includes in-frame clones alone and lacks a portion of them. The sample has tens of thousands of clones, roughly four fifths seen once. Sequenced: memory (CD45RA-) CD4+ T cells from blood. The receptors shown here come from a human donor in good health.

The chain combines TRBV7-3 with TRBJ2-3, with D possibly TRBD2 on 6 matching bases. V lost 8 bases to trimming and J lost 0 bases, with 12 bases between them. The CDR3 runs to 14 residues. The germline gives CDR1 SGHTA, CDR2 FQGTGA. CDR3 protein: CASGPGLSTDTQYF. CDR3 coding DNA: TGTGCCAGCGGACCGGGACTGAGCACAGATACGCAGTATTTT.

The chain uses TRBV6-1 and TRBJ1-5, with D unresolved. V was pared by 1 base and J by 10 bases, with 14 bases between. This CDR3 is built from 14 residues. CDR1 and CDR2 from the germline V gene are MNHNS and SASEGT. CDR3 sequence (DNA): TGTGCCAGCAGTGAAGTAGGGCGGGTCGATCCCCAGCATTTT. It specifies CASSEVGRVDPQHF.

CDR3 residues: CASSQATPQGVGGYTF. In nucleotides, the CDR3 is TGCGCCAGCAGCCAAGCTACGCCACAGGGCGTCGGGGGCTACACCTTC. The rearrangement joins TRBV4-3 to TRBJ1-2; D perhaps matches TRBD1 (6 bases). The CDR3 contains 16 residues. The V end lost 1 base, the J end lost 8 bases, and 20 bases lay between the germline ends. Germline V gene sequence: CDR1 LGHNA, CDR2 YSLEER.

The chain uses TRBV6-1 and TRBJ2-2; D call uncertain. Germline CDR1 and CDR2: MNHNS and SASEGT. The CDR3 is 14 amino acids. V dropped 0 bases and J dropped 5 bases, with 7 bases sitting between them. CDR3 amino acids: CASSEAAVTGELFF. The CDR3, as DNA: TGTGCCAGCAGTGAAGCGGCCGTTACCGGGGAGCTGTTTTTT.

The chain combines TRBV2 with TRBJ1-2; D unresolved. CDR1 SNHLY and CDR2 FYNNEI come from the germline V gene. This CDR3 has 13 amino acids. Trimming shortened V by 3 bases and J by 2 bases, and 7 bases separated the two germline ends. The CDR3 DNA reads as TGTGCCAGCAGTGAGAGAAACAACTATGGCTACACCTTC. This translates into CASSERNNYGYTF.

The chain uses TRBV27 and TRBJ1-5, with D unresolved. The germline V gene encodes CDR1 MNHEY and CDR2 SMNVEV (reference sequence). The CDR3 totals 14 residues. Deletions cut 3 bases from V and 7 bases from J, with 13 bases between. CDR3 loop: CASSFRLGLQPQHF. The DNA for the CDR3 is TGTGCCAGCAGTTTCCGACTAGGGTTACAGCCCCAGCATTTT.

V gene TRBV7-2 combines with J gene TRBJ2-2; no clear D gene. Trimming removed 4 bases at V and 1 base at J, with 7 bases between. Looked up from germline, CDR1 is SGHTA and CDR2 is FQGNSA. CDR3 length: 14 amino acids. CDR3 coding DNA: TGTGCCAGCAGCTCAAACCTGAACACCGGGGAGCTGTTTTTT. It codes for CASSSNLNTGELFF. The full variable domain, rest sourced from reference TRBV7-2 and TRBJ2-2, is GAGVSQSPSNKVTEKGKDVELRCDPISGHTALYWYRQSLGQGLEFLIYFQGNSAPDKSGLPSDRFSAERTGGSVSTLTIQRTQQEDSAVYLCASSSNLNTGELFFGEGSRLTVL.

The chain links TRBV5-6 to TRBJ2-7; 9 bases fit TRBD1. Germline CDR1 and CDR2: SGHDT and YYEEEE. The CDR3 sequence is 15 residues long. The V gene end was trimmed by 4 bases and the J gene end by 4 bases; junction bases not matched to a gene: 9. CDR3 DNA sequence: TGTGCCAGCAGCCCCGGACAGGGGCAGGGTTACGAGCAGTACTTC. This gives the protein CASSPGQGQGYEQYF. Using reference TRBV5-6 and TRBJ2-7 for the parts outside the CDR3, the full variable domain is DAGVTQSPTHLIKTRGQQVTLRCSPKSGHDTVSWYQQALGQGPQFIFQYYEEEERQRGNFPDRFSGHQFPNYSSELNVNALLLGDSALYLCASSPGQGQGYEQYFGPGTRLTVT.

J is TRBJ2-4 and V is TRBV10-3, with D possibly matching TRBD2 (6 bases). The CDR3 covers 15 residues. Germline V gene sequence: CDR1 ENHRY, CDR2 SYGVKD. The V end was cut by 3 bases, the J end by 6 bases, with 15 bases between. CDR3 nucleotides: TGTGCCATCAGTGACGTAGCGGAGGGATTAAACATTCAGTACTTC. It specifies CAISDVAEGLNIQYF.

The J gene is TRBJ2-3, the V gene TRBV29-1, with 8 bases fitting TRBD1. The CDR3 has 13 amino acids. V lost 5 bases to trimming and J lost 4 bases; unmatched junction nucleotides: 5. CDR1 is SQVTM and CDR2 is ANQGSEA in the germline V gene. CDR3 nucleotide sequence: TGCAGCGTTCGCACGACAGGGGCAGATACGCAGTATTTT. Translated, it gives CSVRTTGADTQYF.

V and J are TRBV7-3 and TRBJ2-3, with 10 bases fitting TRBD2. Per germline, CDR1 SGHTA and CDR2 FQGTGA. After removal of 6 bases from V and 3 bases from J, the junction contained 9 bases not matched to a gene. This CDR3 comprises 16 residues. The CDR3 region has the DNA TGTGCCAGCAGTCTTATAGCGGGGGGCGGGACAGATACGCAGTATTTT. This translates into CASSLIAGGGTDTQYF.

This chain links TRBV6-5 with TRBJ2-2, with D tentatively TRBD1 (5 bases). Looked up from germline, CDR1 is MNHEY and CDR2 is SVGAGI. The CDR3 contains 14 residues. V was trimmed by 7 bases and J by 0 bases, leaving 9 bases between them. The CDR3 loop reads CASTRGTNTGELFF. CDR3 DNA: TGTGCCAGCACAAGGGGAACGAACACCGGGGAGCTGTTTTTT.

This clone was recorded a few times. This chain links TRBV2 with TRBJ1-2; D is uncertain. The CDR3 has 11 amino acids. The germline CDR1 and CDR2 sequences are SNHLY and FYNNEI. Trimming took off 6 bases at V and 6 bases at J, with 8 bases between the two ends. The CDR3 reads CASRITDGYTF. CDR3 coding DNA: TGTGCCAGCAGGATCACAGATGGCTACACCTTC.

V gene TRBV2 combines with J gene TRBJ2-1; D might be TRBD2 (6 bases). The CDR3 totals 14 residues. Germline values: CDR1 SNHLY, CDR2 FYNNEI. Trimming shortened V by 8 bases and J by 11 bases, and 22 bases separated the two germline ends. The CDR3 loop reads CASLNEMEGLQQFF. CDR3 coding DNA: TGTGCCAGCTTAAATGAGATGGAGGGGCTACAGCAGTTCTTC.

This sequence joins TRBV28 and TRBJ1-1; 8 bases align to TRBD1. Germline V CDR1 and CDR2: MDHEN, SYDVKM. J was trimmed by 5 bases and V by 8 bases; bases with no gene match: 4. The CDR3 is made up of 12 amino acids. The CDR3 here is CASRRTGTEAFF. The CDR3 coding sequence is TGTGCCAGCCGCCGGACAGGGACTGAAGCTTTCTTT.

This rearrangement joins TRBV5-5 to TRBJ2-7, with 10 bases identical to TRBD1. Germline values: CDR1 SGHKS, CDR2 YYEKEE (reference sequence). The CDR3 is 15 amino acids. V lost 1 base and J lost 7; bases outside the gene matches: 8. The CDR3 loop reads CASSLYMGQGWEQYF. The CDR3 coding sequence is TGTGCCAGCAGCTTGTACATGGGACAGGGGTGGGAGCAGTACTTC.

This clone was counted only a few times. The chain employs TRBV11-2 and TRBJ2-7; no definite D call. This CDR3 region has 14 residues. Germline values: CDR1 SGHAT, CDR2 FQNNGV. Trimming cost V 1 base and J 1 base, with 8 bases left between them. CDR3 nucleotides: TGTGCCAGCAGCTTAGGTGTGGGGTCCTACGAGCAGTACTTC. This encodes CASSLGVGSYEQYF.

The gene calls are TRBV29-1 and TRBJ1-2, with TRBD1 matching over 8 bases. The CDR3 consists of 12 residues. V lost 8 bases and J lost 6; bases outside the gene matches: 8. Germline V gene data show CDR1 as SQVTM and CDR2 as ANQGSEA. CDR3 sequence: CSYRTGTHGYTF. The CDR3 DNA reads as TGCAGCTACCGGACAGGGACACATGGCTACACCTTC. The complete variable domain, with remaining parts taken from reference TRBV29-1 and TRBJ1-2, reads SAVISQKPSRDICQRGTSLTIQCQVDSQVTMMFWYRQQPGQSLTLIATANQGSEATYESGFVIDKFPISRPNLTFSTLTVSNMSPEDSSIYLCSYRTGTHGYTFGSGTRLTVV.

The chain joins TRBV5-1 to TRBJ1-4, with D possibly TRBD1 on 5 matching bases. Between the trimmed V and J ends, which lost 2 bases and 7 bases, there was a span of 12 bases. Germline V lookup: CDR1 SGHRS, CDR2 YFSETQ. The length of the CDR3 is 14 residues. CDR3 DNA sequence: TGCGCCAGCAGCTTCCAAGGGGACGGTGAAAAACTGTTTTTT. It encodes CASSFQGDGEKLFF.

The genes are TRBV29-1 and TRBJ2-6, with D hard to call. The CDR3 spans 13 residues. Deletions cut 3 bases from V and 0 bases from J, with 3 bases between. Germline CDR1 and CDR2: SQVTM and ANQGSEA. The CDR3 DNA reads as TGCAGCGTTGAGGCCTCTGGGGCCAACGTCCTGACTTTC. The encoded protein is CSVEASGANVLTF.

The rearrangement uses TRBV15 and TRBJ1-2, with D tentatively TRBD1 (5 bases). Germline V CDR1 and CDR2: LNHNV, YYDKDF (reference sequence). V gave up 1 base and J gave up 4 bases, with 10 bases separating them. This CDR3 spans 14 amino acids. The CDR3 DNA sequence: TGTGCCACCAGCAGAGTGTCGGGACCCTATGGCTACACCTTC. The encoded protein is CATSRVSGPYGYTF.